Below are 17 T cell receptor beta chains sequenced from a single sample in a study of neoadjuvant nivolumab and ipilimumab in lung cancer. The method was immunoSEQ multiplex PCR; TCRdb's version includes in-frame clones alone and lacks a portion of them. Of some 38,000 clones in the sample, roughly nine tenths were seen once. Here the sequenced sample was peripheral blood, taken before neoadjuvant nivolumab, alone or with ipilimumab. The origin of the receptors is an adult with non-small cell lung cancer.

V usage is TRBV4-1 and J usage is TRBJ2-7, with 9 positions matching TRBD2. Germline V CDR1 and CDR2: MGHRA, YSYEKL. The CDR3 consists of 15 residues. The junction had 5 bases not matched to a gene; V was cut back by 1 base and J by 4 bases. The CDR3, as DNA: TGCGCCAGCAGCCAAGGCTCTAGCGGGACTTACGAGCAGTACTTC. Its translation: CASSQGSSGTYEQYF.

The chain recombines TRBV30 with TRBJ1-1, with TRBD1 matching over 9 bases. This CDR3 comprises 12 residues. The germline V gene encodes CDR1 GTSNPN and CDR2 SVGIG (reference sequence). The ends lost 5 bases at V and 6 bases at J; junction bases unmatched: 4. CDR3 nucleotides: TGTGCCTGGGATACAGGGGGCCCTGAAGCTTTCTTT. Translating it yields CAWDTGGPEAFF.

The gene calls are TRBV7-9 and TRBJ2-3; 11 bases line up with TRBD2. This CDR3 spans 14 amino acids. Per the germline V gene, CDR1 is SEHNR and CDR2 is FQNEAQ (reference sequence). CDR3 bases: TGTTTAGCGGGAGGGCCGTTGAACGCAGATACGCAGTATTTT. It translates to CLAGGPLNADTQYF.

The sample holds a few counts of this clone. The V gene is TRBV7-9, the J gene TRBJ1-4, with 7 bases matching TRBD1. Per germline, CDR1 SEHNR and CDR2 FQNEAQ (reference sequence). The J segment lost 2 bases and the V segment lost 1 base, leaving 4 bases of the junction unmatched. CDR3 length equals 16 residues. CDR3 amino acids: CASSLGVRGTNEKLFF. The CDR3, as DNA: TGTGCCAGCAGCTTAGGAGTCAGGGGGACTAATGAAAAACTGTTTTTT.

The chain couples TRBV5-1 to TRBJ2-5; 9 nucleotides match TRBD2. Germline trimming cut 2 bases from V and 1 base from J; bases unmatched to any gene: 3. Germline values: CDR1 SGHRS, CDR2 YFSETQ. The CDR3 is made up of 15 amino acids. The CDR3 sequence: CASSFLAGLQETQYF. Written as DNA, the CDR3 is TGCGCCAGCAGCTTCCTAGCGGGACTCCAAGAGACCCAGTACTTC.

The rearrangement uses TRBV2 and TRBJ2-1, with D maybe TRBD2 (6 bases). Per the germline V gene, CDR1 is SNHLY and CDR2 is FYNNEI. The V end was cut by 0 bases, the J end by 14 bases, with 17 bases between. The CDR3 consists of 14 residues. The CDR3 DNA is TGTGCCAGCAGTGAAGCGAGGACTACGCGCAAGGAGTTCTTC. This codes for CASSEARTTRKEFF.

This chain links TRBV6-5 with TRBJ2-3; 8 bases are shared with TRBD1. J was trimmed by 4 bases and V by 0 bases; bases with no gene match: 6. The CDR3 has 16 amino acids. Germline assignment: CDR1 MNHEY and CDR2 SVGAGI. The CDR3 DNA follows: TGTGCCAGCAGTTACTCGAGGCAGGGGGCCGCAGATACGCAGTATTTT. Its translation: CASSYSRQGAADTQYF.

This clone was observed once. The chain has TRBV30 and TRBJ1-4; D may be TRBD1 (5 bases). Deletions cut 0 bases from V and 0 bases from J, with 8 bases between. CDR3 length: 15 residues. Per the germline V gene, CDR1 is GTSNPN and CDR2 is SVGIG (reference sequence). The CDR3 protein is CAWSVLGATNEKLFF. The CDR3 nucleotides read TGTGCCTGGAGTGTACTGGGGGCAACTAATGAAAAACTGTTTTTT.

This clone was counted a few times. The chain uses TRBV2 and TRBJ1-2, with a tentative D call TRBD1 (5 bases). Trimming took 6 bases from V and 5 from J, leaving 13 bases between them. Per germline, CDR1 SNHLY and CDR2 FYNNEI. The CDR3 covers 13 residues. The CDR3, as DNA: TGTGCCAGCAGGGAGGGGTTTGGTTATGGCTACACCTTC. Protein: CASREGFGYGYTF.

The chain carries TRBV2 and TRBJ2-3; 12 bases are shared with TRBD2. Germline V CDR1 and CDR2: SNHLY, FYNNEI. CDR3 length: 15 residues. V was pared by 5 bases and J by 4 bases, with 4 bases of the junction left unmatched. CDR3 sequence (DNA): TGTGCCAGCAGTCGACTAGCGGGAGAAGCAGATACGCAGTATTTT. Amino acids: CASSRLAGEADTQYF. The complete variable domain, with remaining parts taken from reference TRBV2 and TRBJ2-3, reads EPEVTQTPSHQVTQMGQEVILRCVPISNHLYFYWYRQILGQKVEFLVSFYNNEISEKSEIFDDQFSVERPDGSNFTLKIRSTKLEDSAMYFCASSRLAGEADTQYFGPGTRLTVL.

CDR3 amino acids: CASSPRPGLDTGGYTF. In DNA, the CDR3 is TGTGCCAGCAGCCCTCGACCGGGACTTGACACGGGCGGCTACACCTTC. The chain couples TRBV7-6 to TRBJ1-2; maybe TRBD1 (5 bases). Per the germline V gene, CDR1 is SGHVS and CDR2 is FNYEAQ. Trimming took off 5 bases at V and 8 bases at J, with 24 bases between the two ends. The CDR3 is 16 amino acids.

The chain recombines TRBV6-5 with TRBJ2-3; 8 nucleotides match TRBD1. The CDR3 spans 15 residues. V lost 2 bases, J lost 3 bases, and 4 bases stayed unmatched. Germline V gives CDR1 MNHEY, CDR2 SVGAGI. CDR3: CASSYRQGRTDTQYF. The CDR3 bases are TGTGCCAGCAGTTACCGACAGGGGAGAACAGATACGCAGTATTTT.

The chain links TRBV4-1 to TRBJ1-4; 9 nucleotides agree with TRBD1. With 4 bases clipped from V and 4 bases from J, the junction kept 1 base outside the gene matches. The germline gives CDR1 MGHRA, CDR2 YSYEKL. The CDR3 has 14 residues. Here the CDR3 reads CASSLGQGNEKLFF. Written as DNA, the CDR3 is TGCGCCAGCAGCCTGGGACAGGGTAATGAAAAACTGTTTTTT.

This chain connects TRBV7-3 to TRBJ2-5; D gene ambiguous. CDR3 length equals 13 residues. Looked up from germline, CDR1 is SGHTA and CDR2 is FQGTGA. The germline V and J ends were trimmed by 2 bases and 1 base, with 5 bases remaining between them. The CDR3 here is CASSLAPQETQYF. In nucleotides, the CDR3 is TGTGCCAGCAGCTTAGCCCCCCAAGAGACCCAGTACTTC.

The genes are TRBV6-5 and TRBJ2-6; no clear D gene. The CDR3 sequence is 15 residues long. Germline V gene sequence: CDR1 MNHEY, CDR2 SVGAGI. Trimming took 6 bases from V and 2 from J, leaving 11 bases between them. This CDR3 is CASSHPLTGANVLTF. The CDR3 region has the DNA TGTGCCAGCAGCCACCCTCTTACTGGGGCCAACGTCCTGACTTTC.

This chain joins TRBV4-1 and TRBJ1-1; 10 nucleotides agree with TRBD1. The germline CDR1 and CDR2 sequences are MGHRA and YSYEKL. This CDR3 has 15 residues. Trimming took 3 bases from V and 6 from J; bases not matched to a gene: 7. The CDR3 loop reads CASSHRTGGTAEAFF. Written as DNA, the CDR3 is TGCGCCAGCAGCCACCGGACAGGGGGAACGGCTGAAGCTTTCTTT.

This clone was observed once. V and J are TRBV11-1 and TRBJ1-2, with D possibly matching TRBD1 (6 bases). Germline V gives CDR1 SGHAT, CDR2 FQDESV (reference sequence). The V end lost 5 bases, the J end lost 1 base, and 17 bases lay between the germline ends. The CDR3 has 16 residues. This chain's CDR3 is CASSLDGQNINYGYTF. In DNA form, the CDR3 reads TGTGCCAGCAGCCTAGACGGACAGAATATTAACTATGGCTACACCTTC.